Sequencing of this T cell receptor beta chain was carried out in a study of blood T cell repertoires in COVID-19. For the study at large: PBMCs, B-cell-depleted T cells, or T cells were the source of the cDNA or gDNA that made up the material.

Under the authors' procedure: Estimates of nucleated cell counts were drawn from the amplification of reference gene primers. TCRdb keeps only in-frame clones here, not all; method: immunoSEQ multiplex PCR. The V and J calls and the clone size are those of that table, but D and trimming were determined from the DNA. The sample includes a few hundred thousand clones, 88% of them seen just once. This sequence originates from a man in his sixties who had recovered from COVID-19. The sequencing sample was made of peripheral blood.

CDR3 nucleotide sequence: TGTGCCAGCTCACCGATGCGACGGGGGGACAGCACAGATACGCAGTATTTT. Translating gives CASSPMRRGDSTDTQYF. The J gene is TRBJ2-3, the V gene TRBV18, with 7 bases that match TRBD2. CDR1 and CDR2 (germline): KGHSH, LQKENI. The V and J ends lost 3 bases and 0 bases, in that order; junction bases with no gene match: 9. The CDR3 consists of 17 residues.